This T cell receptor beta chain was identified during a study of cytomegalovirus exposure and HLA in healthy donors. Remarks on this clone: Its antigen remains unknown.

With 60 Vbeta and 13 Jbeta primers, the PCR was carried out. TCRdb's table, derived via immunoSEQ multiplex PCR, lists solely in-frame clones and lacks some. The table has roughly 150,000 clones, around 84% seen once; the top ten hold approximately 2.5%. General study findings and limits: The study listed around 150 cytomegalovirus-associated TCR beta chains.

This CDR3 comprises 16 residues. The ends were cut back, 1 base at V and 3 bases at J, with 17 bases in the middle. CDR1 is SGHRS and CDR2 is YFSETQ in the germline V gene. This receptor was taken from a woman aged 18 to 35 in good health and CMV-seronegative. Sequences were obtained from PBMCs. The J gene is TRBJ2-7, the V gene TRBV5-1; D is possibly TRBD2 (6 bases). CDR3 loop: CASSLSASEGYYEQYF. The CDR3 DNA sequence: TGCGCCAGCAGCTTGTCCGCTAGCGAGGGATACTACGAGCAGTACTTC.